This paragraph reports one T cell receptor (beta chain). Roughly 0.45 to 1 ug RNA was reverse transcribed with random hexamers. TCRdb ran MiXCR on the immunoSEQ multiplex PCR reads and lists one entry per CDR3 protein. Counted here are more than 100,000 distinct CDR3 sequences, about 94% occurring once; the ten biggest clones make up about 0.3%. The V end was cut by 4 bases, the J end by 4 bases, with 23 bases between. In germline, CDR1 is SGHNT, CDR2 YYREEE (reference sequence). The CDR3 runs 17 residues. This sample is part of a study of CD8 T cells in Susac syndrome. The authors sequenced TCR beta from blood CD8+ and CD4+ T cells.

The clonotype was recovered from a human donor with Susac syndrome. The sample consisted of CD8+ T cells from PBMCs. The V call is TRBV5-4, the J call TRBJ1-2; the D is unclear. CDR3 in amino acids: CASSAGEGSPKGYGYTF. DNA of the CDR3: TGTGCCAGCAGCGCCGGTGAGGGCAGCCCTAAGGGCTATGGCTACACCTTC. The variable domain in full, completed from reference TRBV5-4 and TRBJ1-2, reads ETGVTQSPTHLIKTRGQQVTLRCSSQSGHNTVSWYQQALGQGPQFIFQYYREEENGRGNFPPRFSGLQFPNYSSELNVNALELDDSALYLCASSAGEGSPKGYGYTFGSGTRLTVV.